This is a list of T cell receptor beta chains from one sample in a study of radiotherapy plus CTLA-4 blockade in lung cancer. The method was immunoSEQ multiplex PCR; TCRdb's version includes in-frame clones alone and lacks a portion of them. The top ten clones hold approximately 15% of a sample with tens of thousands of clones, about 88% of them seen once. The sample consisted of peripheral blood, taken from a patient treated with radiotherapy plus ipilimumab. The receptors here all came from a human donor with non-small cell lung cancer that progressed on radiotherapy plus ipilimumab. Both conserved end residues are part of each CDR3.

J gene: TRBJ2-2; V gene: TRBV19; CDR3 protein: CASSSRGGSNTGELFF
J gene: TRBJ2-5; V gene: TRBV6-1; CDR3 protein: CASQLALKETQYF
J gene: TRBJ1-1; V gene: TRBV18; CDR3 protein: CASSPGTVQNTEAFF
J gene: TRBJ1-2; V gene: TRBV5-5; CDR3 protein: CASSRANYGYTF
J gene: TRBJ2-5; V gene: TRBV4-1; CDR3 protein: CASSPGTHEETQYF
J gene: TRBJ1-6; V gene: TRBV6-6; CDR3 protein: CASSYNSPLHF
J gene: TRBJ2-7; V gene: TRBV6-1; CDR3 protein: CASSVHRDRNEQYF
J gene: TRBJ1-1; V gene: TRBV4-2; CDR3 protein: CASSQDLDTEAFF
J gene: TRBJ1-2; V gene: TRBV5-1; CDR3 protein: CASSSALNYGYTF
J gene: TRBJ1-1; V gene: TRBV18; CDR3 protein: CASSPRGAGNTEAFF
J gene: TRBJ1-6; V gene: TRBV28; CDR3 protein: CASTTGTPGSSPLHF
J gene: TRBJ2-7; V gene: TRBV6-1; CDR3 protein: CASSVSPNYEQYF
J gene: TRBJ2-7; V gene: TRBV2; CDR3 protein: CASAGQGVEQYF
J gene: TRBJ2-5; V gene: TRBV5-1; CDR3 protein: CASRLALGGQETQYF
J gene: TRBJ2-3; V gene: TRBV18; CDR3 protein: CASSPEGTGGANTQYF
J gene: TRBJ1-2; V gene: TRBV7-2; CDR3 protein: CASSSLGLGSSGYTF
J gene: TRBJ2-1; V gene: TRBV15; CDR3 protein: CATSDGVLQFF
J gene: TRBJ1-4; V gene: TRBV7-6; CDR3 protein: CASSLTGGENEKLFF
J gene: TRBJ1-6; V gene: TRBV6-5; CDR3 protein: CATGWGYNSPLHF
J gene: TRBJ1-3; V gene: TRBV11-2; CDR3 protein: CASSLLGGVAGNTIYF
J gene: TRBJ1-6; V gene: TRBV19; CDR3 protein: CASSIPRKDSPLHF
J gene: TRBJ1-2; V gene: TRBV5-3; CDR3 protein: CARPNGTIGRGYTF
J gene: TRBJ1-2; V gene: TRBV5-4; CDR3 protein: CASSSGQGEVGYTF
J gene: TRBJ2-7; V gene: TRBV5-1; CDR3 protein: CASSLSASGYEQYF
J gene: TRBJ2-7; V gene: TRBV7-2; CDR3 protein: CASSLSRGGNYEQYF
J gene: TRBJ1-4; V gene: TRBV9; CDR3 protein: CASSVGVATNEKLFF
J gene: TRBJ1-5; V gene: TRBV19; CDR3 protein: CAVGGTISYNQPQHF
J gene: TRBJ2-1; V gene: TRBV2; CDR3 protein: CAIRLGEQFF
J gene: TRBJ2-7; V gene: TRBV27; CDR3 protein: CASSPGTFSYEQYF
J gene: TRBJ1-1; V gene: TRBV30; CDR3 protein: CAWSPPRTWAEAFF
J gene: TRBJ2-3; V gene: TRBV2; CDR3 protein: CASSEAAALGDTQYF
J gene: TRBJ1-1; V gene: TRBV6-1; CDR3 protein: CASSGVQGAVAFF
J gene: -; V gene: TRBV4-3; CDR3 protein: CASSQDSSGHEQYF
J gene: TRBJ2-3; V gene: TRBV7-8; CDR3 protein: CASSLVSRSTDTQYF
J gene: TRBJ1-5; V gene: TRBV20-1; CDR3 protein: CSASLDQPQHF
J gene: TRBJ2-3; V gene: TRBV5-1; CDR3 protein: CASSLGAGSSTDTQYF
J gene: TRBJ2-7; V gene: TRBV7-8; CDR3 protein: CASSLWDRGPYEQYF
J gene: TRBJ1-2; V gene: TRBV11-2; CDR3 protein: CASSLVGGLGTGNYGYTF
J gene: TRBJ2-5; V gene: TRBV4-1; CDR3 protein: CASSRAPQETQYF
J gene: TRBJ1-2; V gene: TRBV19; CDR3 protein: CASSTFAVPNYGYTF
J gene: TRBJ2-7; V gene: TRBV11-3; CDR3 protein: CASSLGQGTSYEQYF
J gene: TRBJ1-6; V gene: TRBV27; CDR3 protein: CASSLGLNNSPLHF